In this sample, the clone carrying this T cell receptor (beta chain) turned up a few times. Its specificity is not known. RNA transcripts were the template for amplifying TCR beta CDR3 regions. First-round RT-PCR targeting the TCR CDR3 was performed with the HTBI primer set. TCRdb processed the multiplex PCR reads anew with MiXCR; each CDR3 protein has one entry. Of 500,000 to 750,000 distinct CDR3 sequences listed, 13% to 15% are singletons. The sample comes from a study of T cells in Graves' hyperthyroidism and ophthalmopathy. Study as a whole: Staff took peripheral blood when the initial diagnosis was made, before any treatment began. The study, taken as a whole, reports: Within blood appeared most thyroid clonotypes that had expanded above 0.001.

Diagnosis relied on clinical symptoms, serum thyroxine and TRAb, thyroid ultrasound and orbital computed tomography. PBMCs were sourced from approximately 9 ml fresh peripheral blood. V shed 3 bases and J shed 7 bases, with 16 bases lying between them. This CDR3 comprises 15 residues. In germline, CDR1 is MNHEY, CDR2 SMNVEV (reference sequence). V usage is TRBV27 and J usage is TRBJ1-5; the D gene is possibly TRBD1 (5 bases). Sequenced input: blood. The sequence came from a woman aged 18-30 years with Graves' ophthalmopathy. The CDR3 is CASSFEGAEGQPQHF. CDR3 DNA: TGTGCCAGCAGTTTCGAAGGGGCGGAGGGCCAGCCCCAGCATTTT.